The clone carrying this T cell receptor (beta chain) was observed a single time. Assay used: immunoSEQ multiplex PCR; TCRdb lists only in-frame clones, some missing. Of about 270,000 clones listed, 80% to 95% are singletons. The data originate from a study of blood T cell repertoires in COVID-19. This CDR3 is 11 amino acids long. Germline values: CDR1 SGHRS, CDR2 YFSETQ. Trimming left V 0 bases short and J 6 bases short, with 4 bases between. Clinical history reported by participants formed the basis on which cohorts were assigned. The sequence was obtained from a man aged 40-55 years who had been exposed to COVID-19. J is TRBJ2-7 and V is TRBV5-1, with D unresolved. What was sequenced was PBMCs or T cells enriched from blood (not recorded which). CDR3 loop: CASSLAGEQYF. The CDR3 DNA follows: TGCGCCAGCAGCTTGGCCGGCGAGCAGTACTTC.